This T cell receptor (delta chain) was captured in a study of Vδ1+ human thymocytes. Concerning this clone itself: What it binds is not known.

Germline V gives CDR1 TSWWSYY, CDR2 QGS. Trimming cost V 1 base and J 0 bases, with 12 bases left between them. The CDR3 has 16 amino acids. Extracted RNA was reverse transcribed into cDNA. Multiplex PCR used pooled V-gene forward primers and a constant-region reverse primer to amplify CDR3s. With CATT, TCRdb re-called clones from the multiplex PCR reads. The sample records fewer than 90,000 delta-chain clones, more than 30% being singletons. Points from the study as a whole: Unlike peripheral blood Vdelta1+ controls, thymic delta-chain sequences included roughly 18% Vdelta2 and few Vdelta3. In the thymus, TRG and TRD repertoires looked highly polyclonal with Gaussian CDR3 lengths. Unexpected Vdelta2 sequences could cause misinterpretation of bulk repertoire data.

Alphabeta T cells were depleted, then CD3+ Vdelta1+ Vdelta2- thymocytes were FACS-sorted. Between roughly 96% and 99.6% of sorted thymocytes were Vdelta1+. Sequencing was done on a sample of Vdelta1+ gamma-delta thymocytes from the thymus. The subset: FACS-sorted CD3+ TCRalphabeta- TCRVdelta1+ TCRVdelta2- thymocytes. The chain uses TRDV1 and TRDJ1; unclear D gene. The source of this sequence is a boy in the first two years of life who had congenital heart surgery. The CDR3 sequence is CALGERRRTYTDKLIF. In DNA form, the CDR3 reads TGTGCTCTTGGGGAACGGCGGAGGACCTACACCGATAAACTCATCTTT.